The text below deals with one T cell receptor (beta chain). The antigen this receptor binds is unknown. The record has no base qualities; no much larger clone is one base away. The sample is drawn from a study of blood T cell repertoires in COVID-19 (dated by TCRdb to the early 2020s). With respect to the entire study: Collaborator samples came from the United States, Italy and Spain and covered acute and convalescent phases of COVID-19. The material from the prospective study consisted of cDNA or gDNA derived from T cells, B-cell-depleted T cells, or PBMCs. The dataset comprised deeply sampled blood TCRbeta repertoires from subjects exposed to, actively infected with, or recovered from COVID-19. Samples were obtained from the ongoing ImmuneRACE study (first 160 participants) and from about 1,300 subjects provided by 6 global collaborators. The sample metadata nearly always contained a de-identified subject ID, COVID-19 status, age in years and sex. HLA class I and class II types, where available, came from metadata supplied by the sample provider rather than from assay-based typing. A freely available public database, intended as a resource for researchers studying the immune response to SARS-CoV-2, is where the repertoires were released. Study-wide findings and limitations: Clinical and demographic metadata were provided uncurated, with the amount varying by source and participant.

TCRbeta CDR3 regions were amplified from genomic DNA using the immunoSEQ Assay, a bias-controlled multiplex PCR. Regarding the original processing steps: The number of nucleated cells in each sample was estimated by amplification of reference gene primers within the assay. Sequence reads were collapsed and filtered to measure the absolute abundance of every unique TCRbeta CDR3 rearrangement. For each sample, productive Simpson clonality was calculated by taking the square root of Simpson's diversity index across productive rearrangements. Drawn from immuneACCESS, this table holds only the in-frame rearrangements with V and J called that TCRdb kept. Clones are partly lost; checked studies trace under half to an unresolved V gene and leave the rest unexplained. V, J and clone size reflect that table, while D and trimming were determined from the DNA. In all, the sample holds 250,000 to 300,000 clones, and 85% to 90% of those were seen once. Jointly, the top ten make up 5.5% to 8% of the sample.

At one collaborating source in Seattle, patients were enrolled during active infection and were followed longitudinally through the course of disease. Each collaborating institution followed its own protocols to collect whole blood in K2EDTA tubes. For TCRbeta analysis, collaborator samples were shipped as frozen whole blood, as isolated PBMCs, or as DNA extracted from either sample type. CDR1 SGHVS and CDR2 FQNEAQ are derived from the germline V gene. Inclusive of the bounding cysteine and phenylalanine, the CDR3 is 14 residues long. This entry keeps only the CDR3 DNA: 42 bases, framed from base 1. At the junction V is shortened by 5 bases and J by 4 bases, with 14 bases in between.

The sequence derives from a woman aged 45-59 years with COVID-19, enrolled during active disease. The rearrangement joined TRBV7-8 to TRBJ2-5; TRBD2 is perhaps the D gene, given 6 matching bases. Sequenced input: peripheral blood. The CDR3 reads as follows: CASSRRVGGETQYF. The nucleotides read TGTGCCAGCAGCCGTCGTGTGGGAGGAGAGACCCAGTACTTC.